A single sample gave rise to the 12 T cell receptor beta chains below, sequenced in a study of blood T cell repertoires in COVID-19. The table came from immunoSEQ multiplex PCR; TCRdb's copy has only in-frame clones and leaves some out. The sample carries some 200,000 clones, around 95% recorded once. The sample comprised peripheral blood. Every receptor here comes from a man aged 25 to 45 with COVID-19, enrolled during active disease.

The chain has TRBV30 and TRBJ1-2; weak D call: TRBD1 (5 bases). Germline-derived CDR1 and CDR2 are GTSNPN and SVGIG (reference sequence). V lost 3 bases and J lost 5, with 16 bases in between. The length of the CDR3 is 14 residues. The CDR3 loop reads CAWRDDSGRYGYTF. The CDR3 bases are TGTGCCTGGAGAGACGACAGTGGAAGATATGGCTACACCTTC.

The chain combines TRBV10-2 with TRBJ1-1; TRBD1 aligns across 7 bases. Germline assignment: CDR1 WSHSY and CDR2 SAAADI. This CDR3 comprises 15 residues. Losses at the gene ends were 3 bases for V and 2 bases for J; bases not matched to a gene: 6. CDR3 coding DNA: TGCGCCAGCAGTGATTGGTCAGGGGGTAACACTGAAGCTTTCTTT. Translated, it gives CASSDWSGGNTEAFF.

This sequence joins TRBV2 and TRBJ2-7; maybe TRBD1 (6 bases). Trimming shortened V by 4 bases and J by 10 bases, and 11 bases separated the two germline ends. The germline V gene has CDR1 SNHLY and CDR2 FYNNEI. The CDR3 is made up of 11 amino acids. CDR3 sequence reads: CASSVQGGQYF. CDR3 DNA sequence: TGTGCCAGCAGTGTACAGGGCGGACAGTACTTC.

This clone was observed a single time. V gene TRBV4-1 combines with J gene TRBJ2-5; perhaps TRBD2 as D (6 bases). The V gene lost 4 bases and the J gene lost 8 bases, with 17 bases spanning the gap. Germline V gene lookup returns CDR1 MGHRA and CDR2 YSYEKL. The length of the CDR3 is 14 residues. CDR3 nucleotide sequence: TGCGCCAGCAGCCCGGGACTGGGCGTTAAAACCCAGTACTTC. This codes for CASSPGLGVKTQYF.

This clone was seen once. The chain couples TRBV3-1 (or the pseudogene TRBV3-2) to TRBJ1-1; TRBD1 is a possible D gene (5 bases). CDR1 is LGHDT and CDR2 is YNNKEL in the germline V gene (reference sequence). CDR3 size: 14 residues. The germline V and J ends were trimmed by 4 bases and 4 bases, with 13 bases remaining between them. In nucleotides, the CDR3 is TGTGCCAGCAGCCCCCAGGGTATGGGCACTGAAGCTTTCTTT. It translates to CASSPQGMGTEAFF.

This chain joins TRBV18 and TRBJ2-7; D gene uncertain. Germline loops: CDR1 KGHSH, CDR2 LQKENI. The CDR3 is 14 residues long. Trimming removed 2 bases from V and 1 base from J, with 9 bases in between. CDR3 bases: TGTGCCAGCTCACCAAGTTTCCAGTCCTACGAGCAGTACTTC. This translates into CASSPSFQSYEQYF.

This sequence joins TRBV2 and TRBJ2-1, with 7 bases matching TRBD2. This CDR3 is built from 14 residues. V lost 0 bases, J lost 10 bases, and 6 bases stayed unmatched. Germline V CDR1 and CDR2: SNHLY, FYNNEI. For the CDR3, the DNA is TGTGCCAGCAGTGAAGCGCTTCCGGGAGGCGAGCAGTTCTTC. Amino acids: CASSEALPGGEQFF.

The rearrangement joins TRBV3-1 (or the pseudogene TRBV3-2) to TRBJ1-1; tentative D call: TRBD1 (6 bases). In germline, CDR1 is LGHDT, CDR2 YNNKEL (reference sequence). CDR3 length: 15 amino acids. The V and J ends lost 1 base and 1 base respectively, with 10 bases between them. DNA for the CDR3: TGTGCCAGCAGCCAAGGGGGACACGGGAACACTGAAGCTTTCTTT. Protein sequence: CASSQGGHGNTEAFF.

This chain links TRBV19 with TRBJ2-7, with D possibly matching TRBD1 (6 bases). The CDR3 covers 14 residues. Deletions cut 6 bases from V and 5 bases from J, with 17 bases between. CDR1 is LNHDA, CDR2 SQIVND, per germline (reference sequence). The CDR3 DNA reads as TGTGCCAGTAGCGGAACAGGGTATTCCCACGAGCAGTACTTC. Its translation: CASSGTGYSHEQYF.

This chain connects TRBV2 to TRBJ2-1; D might be TRBD1 (6 bases). V was trimmed by 4 bases and J by 4 bases, leaving 11 bases between them. From germline, CDR1 is SNHLY and CDR2 FYNNEI. This CDR3 is 14 amino acids long. CDR3 sequence reads: CASSVGQIYNEQFF. CDR3 in DNA: TGTGCCAGCAGTGTTGGACAGATTTACAATGAGCAGTTCTTC.

This chain joins TRBV6-2 or TRBV6-3 and TRBJ2-1; 8 bases are shared with TRBD2. Germline V gene lookup returns CDR1 MNHEY and CDR2 SVGEGT. Trimming removed 5 bases from V and 12 bases from J; junction bases left unmatched: 6. The CDR3 sequence is 12 residues long. The CDR3 is CASSTRLAGQFF. The CDR3, as DNA: TGTGCCAGCAGTACACGGCTAGCGGGGCAGTTCTTC.

J is TRBJ1-1 and V is TRBV6-5, with 8 nucleotides matching TRBD1. CDR1 is MNHEY, CDR2 SVGAGI, per germline. This CDR3 has 14 amino acids. The V gene end was trimmed by 7 bases and the J gene end by 4 bases; junction bases not matched to a gene: 8. The chain's CDR3 is CASTSDRVGTEAFF. CDR3 DNA: TGTGCCAGCACCTCGGACAGGGTGGGCACTGAAGCTTTCTTT.